The present T cell receptor (beta chain) was sequenced within a study of T cells in tumors after PD-1 blockade. Study overall: Either cemiplimab 350 mg every 2 weeks or pembrolizumab 200 mg every 3 weeks was given. Study observations and caveats: Blood contained about 38% of the tumor's TCR clonotypes.

Input was about 616 ng to 6,500 ng of genomic DNA from tumor or blood. About this clone itself: Its antigen is not identified.

Germline V gene data show CDR1 as LGHDT and CDR2 as YNNKEL (reference sequence). The CDR3 totals 17 residues. The V and J ends lost 3 bases and 2 bases, in that order; junction bases with no gene match: 7. The data were produced by immunoSEQ multiplex PCR, yet TCRdb's version contains in-frame clones alone and is incomplete. Found here are some 66,000 clones, around 72% of them singletons; the top ten hold 4.7%. The input for sequencing was PBMCs, taken after anti-PD-1 treatment. The rearrangement links TRBV3-1 (or the pseudogene TRBV3-2) to TRBJ1-3, with 10 bases lining up with TRBD1. The TCR originated in a human donor with basal cell carcinoma. The CDR3 sequence: CASSHRGQGRPGNTIYF. In DNA, the CDR3 is TGTGCCAGCAGCCACAGGGGACAGGGGAGGCCTGGAAACACCATATATTTT.